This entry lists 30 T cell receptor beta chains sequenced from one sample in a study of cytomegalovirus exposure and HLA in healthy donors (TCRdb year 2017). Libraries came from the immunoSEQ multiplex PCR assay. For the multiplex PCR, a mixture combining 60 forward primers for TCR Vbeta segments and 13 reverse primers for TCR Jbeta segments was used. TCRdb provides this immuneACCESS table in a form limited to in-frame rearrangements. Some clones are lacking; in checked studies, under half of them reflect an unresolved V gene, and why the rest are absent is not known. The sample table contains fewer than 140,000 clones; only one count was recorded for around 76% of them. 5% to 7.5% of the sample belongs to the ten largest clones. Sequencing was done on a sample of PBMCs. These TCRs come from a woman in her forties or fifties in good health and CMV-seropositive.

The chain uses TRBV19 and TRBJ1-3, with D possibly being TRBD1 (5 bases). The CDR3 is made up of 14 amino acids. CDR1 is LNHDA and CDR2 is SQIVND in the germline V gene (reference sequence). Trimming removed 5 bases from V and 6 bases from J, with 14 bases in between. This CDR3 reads CASSVPGLSNTIYF. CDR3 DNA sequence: TGTGCCAGTAGTGTCCCGGGACTTTCAAACACCATATATTTT.

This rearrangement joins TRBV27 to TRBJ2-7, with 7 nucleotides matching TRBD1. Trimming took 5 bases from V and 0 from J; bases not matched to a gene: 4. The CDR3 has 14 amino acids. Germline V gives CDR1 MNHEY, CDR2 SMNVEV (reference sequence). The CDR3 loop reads CASSPTGTSYEQYF. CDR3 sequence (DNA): TGTGCCAGCAGTCCGACAGGGACCTCCTACGAGCAGTACTTC.

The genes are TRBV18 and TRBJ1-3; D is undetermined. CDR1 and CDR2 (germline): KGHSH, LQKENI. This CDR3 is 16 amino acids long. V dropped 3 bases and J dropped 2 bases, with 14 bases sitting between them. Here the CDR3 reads CASSPATIRAGNTIYF. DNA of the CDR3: TGTGCCAGCTCACCCGCGACTATTAGAGCTGGAAACACCATATATTTT.

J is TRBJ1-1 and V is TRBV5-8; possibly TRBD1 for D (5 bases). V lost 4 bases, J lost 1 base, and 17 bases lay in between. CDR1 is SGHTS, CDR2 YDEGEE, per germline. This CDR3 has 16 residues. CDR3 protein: CASSAARGRENTEAFF. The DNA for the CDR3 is TGTGCCAGCAGCGCGGCCCGGGGGAGGGAGAACACTGAAGCTTTCTTT.

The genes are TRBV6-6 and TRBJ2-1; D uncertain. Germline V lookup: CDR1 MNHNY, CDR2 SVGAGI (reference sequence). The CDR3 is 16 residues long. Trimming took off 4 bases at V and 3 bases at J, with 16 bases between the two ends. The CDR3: CASSSLDWSYYNEQFF. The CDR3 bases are TGTGCCAGCAGTTCCCTGGATTGGAGCTACTACAATGAGCAGTTCTTC.

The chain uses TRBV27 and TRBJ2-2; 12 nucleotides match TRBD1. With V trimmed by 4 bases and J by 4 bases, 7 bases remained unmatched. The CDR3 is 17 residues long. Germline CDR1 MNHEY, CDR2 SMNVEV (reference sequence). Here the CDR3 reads CASSSFGTGGVTGELFF. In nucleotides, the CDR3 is TGTGCCAGCAGTTCTTTCGGGACAGGGGGCGTCACCGGGGAGCTGTTTTTT.

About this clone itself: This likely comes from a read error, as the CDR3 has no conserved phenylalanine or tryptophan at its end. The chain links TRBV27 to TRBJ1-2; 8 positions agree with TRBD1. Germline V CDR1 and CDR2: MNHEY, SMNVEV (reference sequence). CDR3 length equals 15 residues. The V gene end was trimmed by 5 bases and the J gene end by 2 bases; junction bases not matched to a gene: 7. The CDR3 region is CASSRQGSANYGYTV. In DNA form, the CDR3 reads TGTGCCAGCAGTCGACAGGGGTCCGCCAACTATGGCTACACCGTC.

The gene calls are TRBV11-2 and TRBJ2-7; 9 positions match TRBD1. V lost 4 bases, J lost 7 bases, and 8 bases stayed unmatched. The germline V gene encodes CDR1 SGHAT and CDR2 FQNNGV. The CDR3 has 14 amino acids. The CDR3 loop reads CASSSYRGPGEQYF. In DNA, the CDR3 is TGTGCCAGCAGCTCCTACAGGGGGCCGGGGGAGCAGTACTTC.

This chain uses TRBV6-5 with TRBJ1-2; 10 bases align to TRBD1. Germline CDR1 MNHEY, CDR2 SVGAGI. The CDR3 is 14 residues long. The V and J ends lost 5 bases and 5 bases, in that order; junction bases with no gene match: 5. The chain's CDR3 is CASSLQGQGYGYTF. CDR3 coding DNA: TGTGCCAGCAGTCTCCAGGGACAGGGGTATGGCTACACCTTC.

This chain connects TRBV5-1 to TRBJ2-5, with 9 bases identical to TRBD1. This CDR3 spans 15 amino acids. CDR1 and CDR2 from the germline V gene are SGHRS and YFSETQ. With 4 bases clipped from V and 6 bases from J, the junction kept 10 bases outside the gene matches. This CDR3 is CASSVRTGESKTQYF. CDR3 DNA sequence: TGCGCCAGCAGCGTCCGGACAGGGGAATCGAAGACCCAGTACTTC.

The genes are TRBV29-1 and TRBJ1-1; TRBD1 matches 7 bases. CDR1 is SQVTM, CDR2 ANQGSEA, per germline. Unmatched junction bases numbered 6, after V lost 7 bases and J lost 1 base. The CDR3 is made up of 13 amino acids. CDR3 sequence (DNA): TGCAGCGCTAGACAGGGTTCGAACACTGAAGCTTTCTTT. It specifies CSARQGSNTEAFF.

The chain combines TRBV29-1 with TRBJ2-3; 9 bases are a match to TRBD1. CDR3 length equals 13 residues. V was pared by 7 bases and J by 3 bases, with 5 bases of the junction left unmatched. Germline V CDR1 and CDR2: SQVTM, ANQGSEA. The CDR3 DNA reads TGCAGCGAGGGACAGGGCCTGACAGATACGCAGTATTTT. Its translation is CSEGQGLTDTQYF.

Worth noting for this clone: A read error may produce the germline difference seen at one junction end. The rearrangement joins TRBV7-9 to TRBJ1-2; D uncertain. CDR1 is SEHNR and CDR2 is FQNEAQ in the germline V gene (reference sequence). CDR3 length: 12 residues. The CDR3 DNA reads TGTTCCAGCAGCCTAACGGGAGCCGGCTACACCTTC. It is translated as CSSSLTGAGYTF.

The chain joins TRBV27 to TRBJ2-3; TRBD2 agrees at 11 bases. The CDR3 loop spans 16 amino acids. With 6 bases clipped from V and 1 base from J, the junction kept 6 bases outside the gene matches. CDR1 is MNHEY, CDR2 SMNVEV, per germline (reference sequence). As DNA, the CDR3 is TGTGCCAGCAGCTCGACTAGCGGGGATGGCACAGATACGCAGTATTTT. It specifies CASSSTSGDGTDTQYF.

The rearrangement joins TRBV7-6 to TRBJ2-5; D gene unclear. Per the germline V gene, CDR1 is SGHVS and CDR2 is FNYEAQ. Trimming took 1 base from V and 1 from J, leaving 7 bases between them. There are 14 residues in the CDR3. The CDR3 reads CASSLGYSQETQYF. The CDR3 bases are TGTGCCAGCAGCTTAGGTTACTCCCAAGAGACCCAGTACTTC.

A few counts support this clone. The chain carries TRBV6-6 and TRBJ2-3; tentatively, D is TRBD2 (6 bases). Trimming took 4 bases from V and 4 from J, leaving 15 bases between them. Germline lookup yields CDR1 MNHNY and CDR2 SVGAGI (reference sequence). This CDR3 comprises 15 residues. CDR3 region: CASSLLAEGPDTQYF. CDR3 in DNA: TGTGCCAGCAGTTTGCTGGCGGAGGGGCCAGATACGCAGTATTTT.

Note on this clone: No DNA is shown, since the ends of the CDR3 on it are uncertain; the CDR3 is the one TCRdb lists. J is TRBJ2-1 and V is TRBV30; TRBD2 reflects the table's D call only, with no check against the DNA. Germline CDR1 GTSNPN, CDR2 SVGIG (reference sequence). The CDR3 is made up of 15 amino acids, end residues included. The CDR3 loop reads CAWSLPGGLWRRQFF.

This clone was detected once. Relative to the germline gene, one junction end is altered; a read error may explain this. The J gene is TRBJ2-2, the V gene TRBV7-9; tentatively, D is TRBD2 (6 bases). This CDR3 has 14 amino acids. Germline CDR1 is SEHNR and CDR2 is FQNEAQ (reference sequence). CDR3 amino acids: CSSSLTSGAGELFF. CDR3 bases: TGTTCCAGCAGCCTAACCTCGGGGGCCGGGGAGCTGTTTTTT.

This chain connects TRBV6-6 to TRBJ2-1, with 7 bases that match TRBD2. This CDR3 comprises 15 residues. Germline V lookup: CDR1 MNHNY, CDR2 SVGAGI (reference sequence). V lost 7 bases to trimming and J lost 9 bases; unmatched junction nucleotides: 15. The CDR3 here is CASTNLLGGVGEQFF. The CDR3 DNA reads TGTGCCAGCACTAACCTACTGGGGGGGGTCGGTGAGCAGTTCTTC.

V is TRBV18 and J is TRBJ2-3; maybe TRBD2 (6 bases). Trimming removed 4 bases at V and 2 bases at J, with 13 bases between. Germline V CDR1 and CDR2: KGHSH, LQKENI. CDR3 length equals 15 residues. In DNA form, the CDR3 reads TGTGCCAGCTCACTAGCTAGCGCGTACACAGATACGCAGTATTTT. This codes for CASSLASAYTDTQYF.

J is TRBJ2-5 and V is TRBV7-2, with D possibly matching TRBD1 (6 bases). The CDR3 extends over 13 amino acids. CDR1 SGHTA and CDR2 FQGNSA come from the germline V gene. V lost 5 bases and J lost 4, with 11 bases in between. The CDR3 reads CASSQGLRETQYF. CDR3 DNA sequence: TGTGCCAGCAGCCAGGGGCTACGAGAGACCCAGTACTTC.

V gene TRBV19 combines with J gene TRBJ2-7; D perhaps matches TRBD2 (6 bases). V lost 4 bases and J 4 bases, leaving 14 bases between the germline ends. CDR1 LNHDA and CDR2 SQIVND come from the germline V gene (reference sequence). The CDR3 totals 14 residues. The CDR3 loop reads CASSRGPRGYEQYF. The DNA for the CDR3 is TGTGCCAGTAGTAGGGGTCCGCGGGGATACGAGCAGTACTTC.

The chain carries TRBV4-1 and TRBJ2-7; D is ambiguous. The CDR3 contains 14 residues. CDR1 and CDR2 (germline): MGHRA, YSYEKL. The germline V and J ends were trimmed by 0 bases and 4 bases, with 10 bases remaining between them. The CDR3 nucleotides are TGCGCCAGCAGCCAAGATGTAACAAAATACGAGCAGTACTTC. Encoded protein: CASSQDVTKYEQYF.

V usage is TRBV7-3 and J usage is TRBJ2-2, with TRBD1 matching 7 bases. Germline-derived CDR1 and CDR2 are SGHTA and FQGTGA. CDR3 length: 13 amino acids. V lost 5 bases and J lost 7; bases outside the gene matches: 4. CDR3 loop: CASSRDRLGELFF. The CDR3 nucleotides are TGTGCCAGCAGCAGGGACAGACTCGGGGAGCTGTTTTTT.

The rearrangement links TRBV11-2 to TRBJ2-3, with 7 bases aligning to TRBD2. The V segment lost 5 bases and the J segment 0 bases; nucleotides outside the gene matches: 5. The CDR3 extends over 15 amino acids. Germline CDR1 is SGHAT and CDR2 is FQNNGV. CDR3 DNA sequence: TGTGCCAGCAGCCCTCGTAGCGGGAGCACAGATACGCAGTATTTT. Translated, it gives CASSPRSGSTDTQYF.

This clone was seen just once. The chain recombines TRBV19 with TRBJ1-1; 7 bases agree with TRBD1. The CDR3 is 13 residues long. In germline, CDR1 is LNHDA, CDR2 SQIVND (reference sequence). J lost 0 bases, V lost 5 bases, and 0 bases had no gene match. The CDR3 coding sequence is TGTGCCAGTAGTGACAGGGTGAACACTGAAGCTTTCTTT. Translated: CASSDRVNTEAFF.

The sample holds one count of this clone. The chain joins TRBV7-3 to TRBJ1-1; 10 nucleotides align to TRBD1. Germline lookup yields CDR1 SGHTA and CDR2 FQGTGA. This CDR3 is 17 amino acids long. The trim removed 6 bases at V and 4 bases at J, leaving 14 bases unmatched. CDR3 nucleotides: TGTGCCAGCAGTCCATGGACAGGGGGGGTTTTAGGCACTGAAGCTTTCTTT. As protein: CASSPWTGGVLGTEAFF.

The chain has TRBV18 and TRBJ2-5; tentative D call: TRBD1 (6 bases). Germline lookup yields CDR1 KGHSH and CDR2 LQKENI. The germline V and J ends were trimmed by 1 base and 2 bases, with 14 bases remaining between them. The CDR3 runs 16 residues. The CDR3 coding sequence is TGTGCCAGCTCACCACAACTCGGACAGATACAAGAGACCCAGTACTTC. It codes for CASSPQLGQIQETQYF.

The CDR3 here is CASSFGSYEQYF. CDR3 DNA: TGTGCCAGCAGCTTCGGCTCCTACGAGCAGTACTTC. This rearrangement joins TRBV7-9 to TRBJ2-7; D is unclear. V was pared by 3 bases and J by 0 bases, with 3 bases between. Germline lookup yields CDR1 SEHNR and CDR2 FQNEAQ (reference sequence). The CDR3 covers 12 residues.

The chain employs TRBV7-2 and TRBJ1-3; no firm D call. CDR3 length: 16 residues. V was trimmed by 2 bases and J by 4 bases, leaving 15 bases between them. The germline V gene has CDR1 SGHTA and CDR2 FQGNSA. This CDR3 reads CASSLPGPKTGNTIYF. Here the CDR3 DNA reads TGTGCCAGCAGCTTACCGGGTCCCAAAACCGGAAACACCATATATTTT. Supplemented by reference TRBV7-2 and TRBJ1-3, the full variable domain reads GAGVSQSPSNKVTEKGKDVELRCDPISGHTALYWYRQSLGQGLEFLIYFQGNSAPDKSGLPSDRFSAERTGGSVSTLTIQRTQQEDSAVYLCASSLPGPKTGNTIYFGEGSWLTVV.